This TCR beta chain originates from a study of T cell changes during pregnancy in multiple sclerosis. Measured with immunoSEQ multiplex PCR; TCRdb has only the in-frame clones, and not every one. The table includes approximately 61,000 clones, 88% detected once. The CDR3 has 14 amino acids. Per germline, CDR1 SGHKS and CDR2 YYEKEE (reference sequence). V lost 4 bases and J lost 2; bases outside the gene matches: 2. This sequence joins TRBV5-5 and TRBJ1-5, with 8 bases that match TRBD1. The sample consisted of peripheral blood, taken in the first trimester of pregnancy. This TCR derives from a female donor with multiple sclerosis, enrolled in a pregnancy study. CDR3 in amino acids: CASSPTGGNQPQHF. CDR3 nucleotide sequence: TGTGCCAGCAGCCCGACAGGGGGCAATCAGCCCCAGCATTTT.